One and the same sample provided the 29 T cell receptor beta chains below, sequenced in a study of cytomegalovirus exposure and HLA in healthy donors. Researchers ran the PCR with 60 Vbeta and 13 Jbeta primers. Sequenced by immunoSEQ multiplex PCR; TCRdb stores in-frame clones only, minus some. This repertoire comprises around 130,000 clones; its ten largest clones make up about 2.1%. Sequencing was done on a sample of PBMCs. These receptor sequences come from a woman aged 55-69 years in good health and CMV-seronegative.

The chain is built from TRBV14 and TRBJ2-7; 8 nucleotides line up with TRBD2. Germline V CDR1 and CDR2: SGHDN, FVKESK. The CDR3 runs 16 residues. The ends lost 4 bases at V and 4 bases at J; junction bases unmatched: 12. This chain's CDR3 is CASSPLGSGSGYEQYF. The CDR3 DNA reads TGTGCCAGCAGCCCGTTGGGAAGCGGGAGTGGTTACGAGCAGTACTTC.

The chain employs TRBV27 and TRBJ2-7; 8 bases match TRBD2. Trimming took 2 bases from V and 0 from J; bases not matched to a gene: 3. Per the germline V gene, CDR1 is MNHEY and CDR2 is SMNVEV (reference sequence). This CDR3 has 15 residues. Here the CDR3 DNA reads TGTGCCAGCAGTTTAGTAGCGGGGTCCTCCTACGAGCAGTACTTC. This translates into CASSLVAGSSYEQYF.

The chain links TRBV14 to TRBJ1-3; D gene unclear. Germline V gives CDR1 SGHDN, CDR2 FVKESK. This CDR3 has 14 amino acids. Trimming cost V 1 base and J 5 bases, with 9 bases left between them. For the CDR3, the DNA is TGTGCCAGCAGCCAAGGGTACAACCGAAACACCATATATTTT. Residues: CASSQGYNRNTIYF.

The CDR3 is CASSAIPGGMNTEAFF. CDR3 in DNA: TGTGCCAGCAGCGCAATTCCAGGGGGGATGAACACTGAAGCTTTCTTT. The chain is built from TRBV9 and TRBJ1-1; 7 nucleotides align to TRBD1. V lost 3 bases, J lost 0 bases, and 8 bases stayed unmatched. In germline, CDR1 is SGDLS, CDR2 YYNGEE. The CDR3 is 16 amino acids.

The genes are TRBV9 and TRBJ2-3; D perhaps matches TRBD1 (6 bases). The germline V gene encodes CDR1 SGDLS and CDR2 YYNGEE. The CDR3 is 16 residues long. V dropped 4 bases and J dropped 2 bases, with 17 bases sitting between them. The CDR3, as DNA: TGTGCCAGCAGCATGGGCAGGGGTCTATTCACAGATACGCAGTATTTT. Translated: CASSMGRGLFTDTQYF. The full variable domain, completed using reference TRBV9 and TRBJ2-3, is DSGVTQTPKHLITATGQRVTLRCSPRSGDLSVYWYQQSLDQGLQFLIQYYNGEERAKGNILERFSAQQFPDLHSELNLSSLELGDSALYFCASSMGRGLFTDTQYFGPGTRLTVL.

This chain uses TRBV28 with TRBJ2-7; the match to TRBD1 covers 7 bases. Per germline, CDR1 MDHEN and CDR2 SYDVKM. The CDR3 length is 15 residues. The V segment lost 1 base and the J segment 3 bases; nucleotides outside the gene matches: 6. The CDR3 sequence: CASSLLGTADYEQYF. The CDR3 region has the DNA TGTGCCAGCAGTTTATTAGGGACAGCGGACTACGAGCAGTACTTC.

This rearrangement joins TRBV19 to TRBJ2-2; D perhaps matches TRBD2 (5 bases). The CDR3 totals 14 residues. The ends were cut back, 3 bases at V and 5 bases at J, with 10 bases in the middle. The germline V gene has CDR1 LNHDA and CDR2 SQIVND (reference sequence). The CDR3 DNA sequence: TGTGCCAGTAGTATTGAGGGTTTGACCGGGGAGCTGTTTTTT. Its translation is CASSIEGLTGELFF.

The V gene is TRBV7-6, the J gene TRBJ2-3; weak D call: TRBD2 (6 bases). CDR1 SGHVS and CDR2 FNYEAQ come from the germline V gene. CDR3 size: 12 residues. V was clipped by 5 bases and J by 12 bases, with 15 bases between them. CDR3 bases: TGTGCCAGCAGCCGGGACTCACAACCACAGTATTTT. The encoded protein is CASSRDSQPQYF.

The rearrangement joins TRBV2 to TRBJ2-5; 11 bases line up with TRBD1. The J call may be faulty, since TRBJ2-7 better matches the DNA end. CDR3 length equals 14 residues. CDR1 and CDR2 (germline): SNHLY, FYNNEI. The chain's CDR3 is CASSLRTGGGEQYF. In DNA, the CDR3 is TGTGCCAGCAGTCTACGGACAGGGGGCGGCGAGCAGTACTTC.

This chain joins TRBV5-1 and TRBJ2-1, with TRBD2 as a possible D gene (6 bases). The CDR3 has 14 residues. V was clipped by 0 bases and J by 5 bases, with 9 bases between them. CDR1 SGHRS and CDR2 YFSETQ come from the germline V gene. The CDR3 loop reads CASSLGGEHNEQFF. CDR3 bases: TGCGCCAGCAGCTTGGGCGGGGAACACAATGAGCAGTTCTTC.

This chain links TRBV19 with TRBJ2-5; 9 bases fit TRBD1. Germline V lookup: CDR1 LNHDA, CDR2 SQIVND (reference sequence). Germline trimming cut 0 bases from V and 11 bases from J; bases unmatched to any gene: 13. The CDR3 spans 16 residues. CDR3 DNA sequence: TGTGCCAGTAGTATAGAGCACGGGACAGGGTCGTTAGAGCAGTACTTC. Translating it yields CASSIEHGTGSLEQYF.

This sequence joins TRBV10-3 and TRBJ2-1; TRBD2 aligns across 12 bases. CDR1 is ENHRY and CDR2 is SYGVKD in the germline V gene. The trim removed 5 bases at V and 8 bases at J, leaving 16 bases unmatched. The CDR3 extends over 18 amino acids. The CDR3 sequence is CAISKAVAGTSGLDEQFF. CDR3 in DNA: TGTGCCATCAGTAAGGCCGTGGCAGGGACTAGCGGGTTAGATGAGCAGTTCTTC.

V is TRBV19 and J is TRBJ1-1; 8 positions agree with TRBD1. CDR3 size: 13 residues. J was trimmed by 4 bases and V by 10 bases; bases with no gene match: 8. Germline V gives CDR1 LNHDA, CDR2 SQIVND (reference sequence). CDR3 region: CATHQGAPTEAFF. In DNA form, the CDR3 reads TGTGCCACCCATCAGGGGGCCCCCACTGAAGCTTTCTTT.

The chain recombines TRBV19 with TRBJ1-5, with D possibly TRBD1 on 6 matching bases. CDR3 length equals 16 residues. Trimming took 3 bases from V and 2 from J, leaving 14 bases between them. Germline CDR1 and CDR2: LNHDA and SQIVND (reference sequence). The DNA of the CDR3 is TGTGCCAGTAGTATCGCCAGACAGGTAGGCAATCAGCCCCAGCATTTT. It is translated as CASSIARQVGNQPQHF.

The gene calls are TRBV19 and TRBJ1-2, with D tentatively TRBD1 (5 bases). The CDR3 is 14 amino acids. Germline CDR1 reads LNHDA; CDR2 reads SQIVND (reference sequence). Trimming pared 3 bases from V and 7 bases from J, leaving 15 bases between. CDR3 nucleotide sequence: TGTGCCAGTAGTATCGGTCAGGGATCGAGTGGCTACACCTTC. Translation gives CASSIGQGSSGYTF. Based on the CDR3 plus reference TRBV19 and TRBJ1-2, the full variable domain is DGGITQSPKYLFRKEGQNVTLSCEQNLNHDAMYWYRQDPGQGLRLIYYSQIVNDFQKGDIAEGYSVSREKKESFPLTVTSAQKNPTAFYLCASSIGQGSSGYTFGSGTRLTVV.

The chain joins TRBV5-1 to TRBJ2-6; TRBD1 matches at 7 bases. V shed 1 base, J shed 3 bases, and the junction held 4 bases outside the gene matches. This CDR3 is built from 16 residues. In germline, CDR1 is SGHRS, CDR2 YFSETQ. CDR3 sequence reads: CASSLTGQVGANVLTF. The CDR3 nucleotides read TGCGCCAGCAGCTTGACTGGACAGGTTGGGGCCAACGTCCTGACTTTC.

The chain couples TRBV27 to TRBJ2-2; D uncertain. Germline assignment: CDR1 MNHEY and CDR2 SMNVEV (reference sequence). The CDR3 runs 14 residues. Trimming removed 2 bases at V and 4 bases at J, with 8 bases between. The CDR3 is CASSLLRSTGELFF. The CDR3, as DNA: TGTGCCAGCAGTTTACTACGGTCCACCGGGGAGCTGTTTTTT.

V usage is TRBV25-1 and J usage is TRBJ2-1; 10 bases line up with TRBD2. The germline V gene encodes CDR1 MGHDK and CDR2 SYGVNS. V lost 2 bases, J lost 8 bases, and 9 bases stayed unmatched. The CDR3 is made up of 16 amino acids. The CDR3 DNA reads as TGTGCCAGCAGTGAAGCTTTGGCTAGCGGGAGACATGAGCAGTTCTTC. This sequence encodes CASSEALASGRHEQFF.

The chain joins TRBV5-1 to TRBJ2-3; D is possibly TRBD2 (6 bases). The length of the CDR3 is 16 residues. Germline assignment: CDR1 SGHRS and CDR2 YFSETQ. V dropped 0 bases and J dropped 1 base, with 12 bases sitting between them. The CDR3, as DNA: TGCGCCAGCAGCTTGGCCCAATGGGGGGGCACAGATACGCAGTATTTT. Residues: CASSLAQWGGTDTQYF.

The chain links TRBV28 to TRBJ2-7; TRBD1 is a possible D gene (5 bases). The CDR3 runs to 12 residues. Looked up from germline, CDR1 is MDHEN and CDR2 is SYDVKM. V was shortened by 8 bases and J by 9 bases, with 17 bases between the two germline ends. The CDR3 here is CASRSPGRAQYF. CDR3 DNA sequence: TGTGCCAGCCGATCCCCCGGCAGGGCGCAGTACTTC.

V and J are TRBV6-1 and TRBJ2-7; 8 bases match TRBD2. V shed 4 bases and J 0 bases; nucleotides not matched to a gene: 8. From germline, CDR1 is MNHNS and CDR2 SASEGT. CDR3 length: 16 residues. Here the CDR3 reads CASSGSSGSSSYEQYF. Here the CDR3 DNA reads TGTGCCAGCAGTGGATCTAGCGGGTCGAGCTCCTACGAGCAGTACTTC.

This sequence joins TRBV5-4 and TRBJ1-6, with 8 nucleotides matching TRBD1. The CDR3 consists of 15 residues. Germline CDR1 reads SGHNT; CDR2 reads YYREEE (reference sequence). Trimming at V came to 0 bases and at J to 4 bases, leaving 0 bases not matched to a gene. The CDR3 nucleotides read TGTGCCAGCAGCTTGGGGACAGGGTATAATTCACCCCTCCACTTT. Its translation: CASSLGTGYNSPLHF.

The chain carries TRBV5-4 and TRBJ2-7; 8 nucleotides agree with TRBD1. V was clipped by 4 bases and J by 0 bases; unmatched bases: 9. Germline V lookup: CDR1 SGHNT, CDR2 YYREEE (reference sequence). The CDR3 is 16 residues long. CDR3 bases: TGTGCCAGCAGCCCGGGGTGGACAGGGAGCTCCTACGAGCAGTACTTC. It is translated as CASSPGWTGSSYEQYF. The full variable domain, rest sourced from reference TRBV5-4 and TRBJ2-7, is ETGVTQSPTHLIKTRGQQVTLRCSSQSGHNTVSWYQQALGQGPQFIFQYYREEENGRGNFPPRFSGLQFPNYSSELNVNALELDDSALYLCASSPGWTGSSYEQYFGPGTRLTVT.

The rearrangement links TRBV4-1 to TRBJ1-5, with 11 bases fitting TRBD1. Trimming took 5 bases from V and 4 from J; bases not matched to a gene: 10. The CDR3 spans 17 residues. Per the germline V gene, CDR1 is MGHRA and CDR2 is YSYEKL. For the CDR3, the DNA is TGCGCCAGCAGCTCCGCGGACAGGGGGCTTGGGAATCAGCCCCAGCATTTT. The encoded protein is CASSSADRGLGNQPQHF.

The genes are TRBV10-1 and TRBJ1-4; tentatively, D is TRBD1 (5 bases). CDR3 length: 18 residues. CDR1 is WNHNN, CDR2 SYGVQD, per germline (reference sequence). Trimming removed 10 bases from V and 3 bases from J, with 27 bases in between. DNA for the CDR3: TGCGCCACCATTAGGGACTTCAAATATGAAAAGGCTAATGAAAAACTGTTTTTT. As protein: CATIRDFKYEKANEKLFF.

The chain joins TRBV27 to TRBJ1-6; D is uncertain. The V gene lost 5 bases and the J gene lost 7 bases, with 9 bases spanning the gap. This CDR3 contains 13 residues. The V gene's germline CDR1 is MNHEY and CDR2 SMNVEV (reference sequence). CDR3 nucleotides: TGTGCCAGCAGTGAGGGCCGCAATTCACCCCTCCACTTT. Its translation is CASSEGRNSPLHF.

The V and J genes are TRBV19 and TRBJ1-5; D gene uncertain. This CDR3 is 15 amino acids long. Germline-derived CDR1 and CDR2 are LNHDA and SQIVND (reference sequence). V was shortened by 1 base and J by 2 bases, with 9 bases between the two germline ends. The CDR3 DNA is TGTGCCAGTAGTATAGGGGCGATCGGCAATCAGCCCCAGCATTTT. Translation gives CASSIGAIGNQPQHF.

The CDR3 region has the DNA TGTGCCAGCAGCACCGGGACTAGCGGGGCCTACAATGAGCAGTTCTTC. Its protein product is CASSTGTSGAYNEQFF. The V gene is TRBV13, the J gene TRBJ2-1, with 13 bases aligning to TRBD2. The CDR3 covers 16 residues. The germline CDR1 and CDR2 sequences are PRHDT and FYEKMQ (reference sequence). Losses at the gene ends were 5 bases for V and 2 bases for J; bases not matched to a gene: 3.

The gene calls are TRBV27 and TRBJ2-7; D call uncertain. There are 13 residues in the CDR3. The V and J ends lost 5 bases and 3 bases respectively, with 11 bases between them. Germline lookup yields CDR1 MNHEY and CDR2 SMNVEV (reference sequence). CDR3 nucleotide sequence: TGTGCCAGCAGTCCGCAACACCTCTACGAGCAGTACTTC. Its protein product is CASSPQHLYEQYF.